These T cell receptor beta chains were read from a single sample in a study of T-cell memory formation after mild COVID-19. TCRdb analysed the 5' RACE reads with MiXCR anew, one entry per CDR3 protein. The repertoire holds roughly 35,000 distinct CDR3 sequences, with 7% to 9.5% as singletons. Sequenced: PBMCs or a T cell subset sorted from them (not recorded which). These receptors all come from a man aged 18 to 29 who had mild COVID-19 (a few samples of this study predate the infection). Cell type and time point are not known. The CDR3 runs from the conserved cysteine through the conserved F or W. Each record gives: J gene, clone size, D gene, V gene, CDR3 protein, CDR3 DNA. A D gene is named only where the DNA matches it firmly. Clone size is given for some rows only: seen once, a few or many times, or a class if the clone is expanded.

TRBJ2-2,many,-,TRBV7-3,CASSPGTNTGELFF,TGTGCCAGCAGCCCCGGGACAAACACCGGGGAGCTGTTTTTT
TRBJ1-1,many,-,TRBV27,CASSFQGTNTEAFF,TGTGCCAGCAGTTTTCAGGGGACAAACACTGAAGCTTTCTTT
TRBJ2-1,many,TRBD2,TRBV20-1,CSARDRGTGTSGGSQFF,TGCAGTGCTAGAGATCGGGGTACCGGGACTAGCGGGGGGTCACAGTTCTTC
TRBJ1-2,-,-,TRBV7-2,CASRVNRQDGYTF,TGTGCCAGCAGGGTCAATCGACAGGATGGCTACACCTTC
TRBJ2-1,many,-,TRBV7-2,CASSVVGEQFF,TGTGCCAGCAGCGTAGTGGGTGAGCAGTTCTTC
TRBJ2-7,few,TRBD1,TRBV5-4,CASSPDRGTVREQYF,TGTGCCAGCAGCCCGGACAGGGGGACGGTGCGAGAGCAGTACTTC
TRBJ2-3,many,-,TRBV29-1,CSVERHPASTDTQYF,TGCAGCGTTGAACGACATCCGGCTAGCACAGATACGCAGTATTTT
TRBJ2-5,many,-,TRBV5-4,CASSGENQETQYF,TGTGCCAGCAGTGGAGAGAACCAAGAGACCCAGTACTTC
TRBJ1-2,-,-,TRBV4-1,CASSWGEAGHYGYTF,TGCGCCAGCAGCTGGGGCGAGGCTGGACACTATGGCTACACCTTC
TRBJ1-1,many,-,TRBV25-1,CASSDRMGQPNTEAFF,TGTGCCAGCAGTGATAGAATGGGACAACCGAACACTGAAGCTTTCTTT
TRBJ2-3,many,-,TRBV7-9,CASSPPTSTDTQYF,TGTGCCAGCAGCCCTCCGACGAGCACAGATACGCAGTATTTT
TRBJ1-3,few,-,TRBV10-3,CAISSAHSGNTIYF,TGTGCCATCAGTTCAGCCCACTCTGGAAACACCATATATTTT
TRBJ2-3,many,-,TRBV12-3/TRBV12-4,CASSLALTRDKSQYF,TGTGCCAGCAGTTTAGCGCTAACCAGAGATAAATCGCAGTATTTT
TRBJ2-5,few,-,TRBV6-2/TRBV6-3,CASSYFLGSVGSRETQYF,TGTGCCAGCAGTTACTTCCTGGGGAGCGTAGGATCCCGGGAGACCCAGTACTTC
TRBJ1-1,-,-,TRBV12-3/TRBV12-4,CASKLSGANTEAFF,TGTGCCAGCAAACTATCGGGAGCGAACACTGAAGCTTTCTTT
TRBJ1-2,few,TRBD1,TRBV5-1,CASSLVYRGGYGYTF,TGCGCCAGCAGCTTGGTGTACAGGGGTGGTTATGGCTACACCTTC
TRBJ1-5,many,TRBD1,TRBV20-1,CSANTGVGQPQHF,TGCAGTGCTAATACAGGGGTGGGTCAGCCCCAGCATTTT
TRBJ2-3,few,TRBD2,TRBV6-2/TRBV6-3,CASSYPSGTVADTQYF,TGTGCCAGCAGTTACCCTAGCGGGACCGTAGCAGATACGCAGTATTTT
TRBJ2-4,many,-,TRBV20-1,CSATIQGRKNIQYF,TGCAGTGCTACTATACAGGGCAGGAAAAACATTCAGTACTTC
TRBJ2-7,many,-,TRBV7-9,CASSLSYEQYF,TGTGCCAGCAGCCTGTCCTACGAGCAGTACTTC
TRBJ2-2,many,-,TRBV7-6,CASSSDYGELFF,TGTGCCAGCAGCTCCGACTACGGGGAGCTGTTTTTT
TRBJ1-1,-,TRBD1,TRBV6-5,CASSYSDGTGNTEAFF,TGTGCCAGCAGTTACTCAGACGGGACAGGGAACACTGAAGCTTTCTTT